Below, 11 T cell receptor beta chains from the same sample are listed, as sequenced in a study of OX40 agonist ivuxolimab in advanced cancers. Repertoires were generated with immunoSEQ multiplex PCR, while TCRdb's copy carries only in-frame clones and drops some. The sample has approximately 94,000 clones; 80% to 95% are singletons. Source: CD4+ or CD8+ T cells sorted from blood, taken in a trial of the OX40 agonist ivuxolimab. These TCRs come from an adult with an advanced solid tumor such as melanoma, head and neck, liver or kidney cancer.

The rearrangement links TRBV7-9 to TRBJ2-1, with a weak D call TRBD1 (6 bases). Between the trimmed V and J ends, which lost 5 bases and 4 bases, there was a span of 15 bases. The CDR3 covers 15 residues. The germline gives CDR1 SEHNR, CDR2 FQNEAQ (reference sequence). The CDR3 loop reads CASSIWDTEYNEQFF. For the CDR3, the DNA is TGTGCCAGCAGCATATGGGACACCGAGTACAATGAGCAGTTCTTC.

The J gene is TRBJ2-3, the V gene TRBV27, with 9 bases lining up with TRBD2. The CDR3 contains 16 residues. CDR1 and CDR2 (germline): MNHEY, SMNVEV (reference sequence). Germline trimming cut 5 bases from V and 0 bases from J; bases unmatched to any gene: 6. CDR3 bases: TGTGCCAGCAGTGCCCTAGCGGGACCCAGCACAGATACGCAGTATTTT. Residues: CASSALAGPSTDTQYF.

This clone appeared once. The chain is built from TRBV29-1 and TRBJ2-3; D is unresolved. V lost 7 bases, J lost 3 bases, and 11 bases lay in between. Looked up from germline, CDR1 is SQVTM and CDR2 is ANQGSEA. This CDR3 region has 12 residues. DNA of the CDR3: TGCAGCGCAGAAAGGGTTACAGATACGCAGTATTTT. This encodes CSAERVTDTQYF.

The chain uses TRBV5-4 and TRBJ2-7; weak D call: TRBD2 (5 bases). CDR1 is SGHNT and CDR2 is YYREEE in the germline V gene (reference sequence). CDR3 length equals 14 residues. The V and J ends lost 1 base and 2 bases respectively, with 10 bases between them. This chain's CDR3 is CASSLRGRAYEQYF. CDR3 nucleotide sequence: TGTGCCAGCAGCTTGCGAGGGCGAGCCTACGAGCAGTACTTC. Full variable domain (outside the CDR3, taken from reference TRBV5-4 and TRBJ2-7): ETGVTQSPTHLIKTRGQQVTLRCSSQSGHNTVSWYQQALGQGPQFIFQYYREEENGRGNFPPRFSGLQFPNYSSELNVNALELDDSALYLCASSLRGRAYEQYFGPGTRLTVT.

The V and J genes are TRBV30 and TRBJ2-5, with a weak D call TRBD2 (6 bases). CDR1 GTSNPN and CDR2 SVGIG come from the germline V gene (reference sequence). Trimming stripped 3 bases from V and 0 bases from J, with 8 bases between. The CDR3 is 13 residues long. CDR3 in amino acids: CAWSGGYQETQYF. CDR3 bases: TGTGCCTGGAGCGGGGGTTACCAAGAGACCCAGTACTTC. The complete variable domain, with remaining parts taken from reference TRBV30 and TRBJ2-5, reads SQTIHQWPATLVQPVGSPLSLECTVEGTSNPNLYWYRQAAGRGLQLLFYSVGIGQISSEVPQNLSASRPQDRQFILSSKKLLLSDSGFYLCAWSGGYQETQYFGPGTRLLVL.

The V call is TRBV4-3, the J call TRBJ2-5; D gene ambiguous. The germline V gene has CDR1 LGHNA and CDR2 YSLEER. Trimming pared 6 bases from V and 0 bases from J, leaving 8 bases between. The CDR3 covers 13 residues. This CDR3 reads CASSREYQETQYF. As DNA, the CDR3 is TGCGCCAGCAGTCGAGAGTACCAAGAGACCCAGTACTTC.

This sequence joins TRBV6-5 and TRBJ2-1; D is perhaps TRBD2 (5 bases). With 2 bases removed from V and 7 bases from J, the gap between germline ends came to 15 bases. The CDR3 loop spans 15 amino acids. Germline lookup yields CDR1 MNHEY and CDR2 SVGAGI. The CDR3 bases are TGTGCCAGCAGTTACGGCGACACCCCGGGGAATGAGCAGTTCTTC. Protein: CASSYGDTPGNEQFF.

The chain couples TRBV4-2 to TRBJ2-5, with D unresolved. The CDR3 has 13 residues. Trimming stripped 0 bases from V and 5 bases from J, with 7 bases between. Per germline, CDR1 LGHNA and CDR2 YNFKEQ. The CDR3 spells CASSQDRLETQYF. The CDR3 nucleotides read TGTGCCAGCAGCCAAGACCGGTTGGAGACCCAGTACTTC.

The chain combines TRBV19 with TRBJ2-1; 11 positions match TRBD1. The CDR3 is 15 residues long. CDR1 is LNHDA and CDR2 is SQIVND in the germline V gene (reference sequence). V gave up 7 bases and J gave up 4 bases; unmatched junction bases: 6. CDR3 bases: TGTGCCAGTACCCCGGACAGGGGGCCTTACAATGAGCAGTTCTTC. Its protein is CASTPDRGPYNEQFF.

V gene TRBV7-2 combines with J gene TRBJ1-1; D gene unclear. Per the germline V gene, CDR1 is SGHTA and CDR2 is FQGNSA. With 1 base removed from V and 1 base from J, the gap between germline ends came to 10 bases. The CDR3 extends over 15 amino acids. The CDR3 here is CASSLVGRKNTEAFF. CDR3 bases: TGTGCCAGCAGCTTAGTGGGCAGGAAGAACACTGAAGCTTTCTTT.

The CDR3 sequence is CASSARLGSNQPQHF. CDR3 sequence (DNA): TGTGCCAGCAGCGCGAGGCTGGGGAGCAATCAGCCCCAGCATTTT. The V gene is TRBV28, the J gene TRBJ1-5, with D hard to call. The CDR3 is made up of 15 amino acids. V lost 6 bases, J lost 1 base, and 13 bases lay in between. Germline lookup yields CDR1 MDHEN and CDR2 SYDVKM.